The 2 T cell receptor beta chains presented below share a single source sample, sequenced in a study of cytotoxic CD8 clonotypes in ibrutinib-treated CLL. Some clones are missing from TCRdb's copy, which holds only in-frame ones; the method was immunoSEQ multiplex PCR. The profile shows about 140,000 clones, around 81% of them singletons. Sequenced material: PBMCs, taken after 36 months of ibrutinib treatment. The receptors were sampled from a human donor with chronic lymphocytic leukemia.

J is TRBJ2-1 and V is TRBV2; 8 bases map to TRBD2. There are 17 residues in the CDR3. CDR1 is SNHLY and CDR2 is FYNNEI in the germline V gene. The ends lost 3 bases at V and 0 bases at J; junction bases unmatched: 7. The CDR3 DNA is TGTGCCAGCAGTGATTTAGCGGGGCTTGGCTCCTACAATGAGCAGTTCTTC. It yields the protein CASSDLAGLGSYNEQFF.

The V call is TRBV19, the J call TRBJ2-1, with TRBD2 matching 7 bases. Germline V gives CDR1 LNHDA, CDR2 SQIVND (reference sequence). The length of the CDR3 is 15 residues. The ends lost 3 bases at V and 9 bases at J; junction bases unmatched: 11. CDR3 bases: TGTGCCAGTAGTATCGCTAGCGGAGGTCATCCTGAGCAGTTCTTC. Its translation is CASSIASGGHPEQFF.